These 22 T cell receptor beta chains were all obtained from the same sample, sequenced in a study of control samples from healthy donors and cancer patients. Here immunoSEQ multiplex PCR was the method, and the copy in TCRdb shows in-frame clones only, minus some. The data show approximately 220,000 clones, over 90% seen once. The sequencing input was blood. These receptors were taken from a man aged 50 to 60 in good health.

The V and J genes are TRBV6-1 and TRBJ2-7; D not certain. Germline V CDR1 and CDR2: MNHNS, SASEGT. The ends were cut back, 2 bases at V and 2 bases at J, with 13 bases in the middle. This CDR3 comprises 15 residues. The CDR3 region is CASSESAGRTYEQYV. The CDR3 DNA follows: TGTGCCAGCAGTGAATCAGCAGGTAGGACCTACGAGCAGTACGTC.

The gene calls are TRBV7-9 and TRBJ2-3; D uncertain. V lost 2 bases, J lost 6 bases, and 9 bases lay in between. The germline gives CDR1 SEHNR, CDR2 FQNEAQ (reference sequence). The CDR3 loop spans 13 amino acids. This CDR3 reads CASSLLGMDTQYF. CDR3 DNA sequence: TGTGCCAGCAGCTTACTGGGCATGGATACGCAGTATTTT.

The gene calls are TRBV4-1 and TRBJ2-5; either TRBD1 or TRBD2 may fit D (6 bases each). The CDR3 is 14 amino acids. Trimming removed 3 bases at V and 5 bases at J, with 13 bases between. The V gene's germline CDR1 is MGHRA and CDR2 YSYEKL. In DNA, the CDR3 is TGCGCCAGCAGCCAGATGGGGGGCCGGGAGACCCAGTACTTC. Amino acids: CASSQMGGRETQYF.

As concerns this clone: Relative to the germline gene, one junction end is altered; a read error may explain this. V gene TRBV7-3 combines with J gene TRBJ1-5; D is ambiguous. The CDR3 is 13 amino acids. From germline, CDR1 is SGHTA and CDR2 FQGTGA. In DNA form, the CDR3 reads TGTGCCAGCAGCGATGCAGGTAATCCGCCCCAGCATTTT. It specifies CASSDAGNPPQHF.

The chain combines TRBV6-5 with TRBJ1-3; D remains unclear. Trimming cost V 0 bases and J 2 bases, with 8 bases left between them. The CDR3 has 15 amino acids. Germline loops: CDR1 MNHEY, CDR2 SVGAGI. The CDR3 sequence is CASSYSEVPGNTIYF. CDR3 in DNA: TGTGCCAGCAGTTACTCCGAGGTTCCTGGAAACACCATATATTTT.

The chain recombines TRBV7-9 with TRBJ2-2; 7 nucleotides agree with TRBD2. This CDR3 has 14 amino acids. V shed 5 bases and J 4 bases; nucleotides not matched to a gene: 4. The germline gives CDR1 SEHNR, CDR2 FQNEAQ (reference sequence). DNA of the CDR3: TGTGCCAGCAGCCCCGGGAGGCGCACCGGGGAGCTGTTTTTT. This sequence encodes CASSPGRRTGELFF.

The CDR3 region is CASSRLESPLHF. CDR3 DNA sequence: TGTGCCAGCAGCCGCCTAGAGTCACCCCTCCACTTT. V usage is TRBV3-1 (or the pseudogene TRBV3-2) and J usage is TRBJ1-6; no firm D call. CDR1 and CDR2 (germline): LGHDT, YNNKEL (reference sequence). V lost 4 bases and J lost 10, with 8 bases in between. The CDR3 is 12 residues long.

The chain combines TRBV28 with TRBJ2-1; 7 positions agree with TRBD1. Germline V CDR1 and CDR2: MDHEN, SYDVKM. After removal of 5 bases from V and 2 bases from J, the junction contained 9 bases not matched to a gene. The CDR3 covers 16 residues. CDR3 bases: TGTGCCAGCAGTCCCCACAGGGGAGACACCTACAATGAGCAGTTCTTC. It yields the protein CASSPHRGDTYNEQFF.

J is TRBJ1-6 and V is TRBV5-1; 7 bases agree with TRBD1. With V trimmed by 4 bases and J by 6 bases, 7 bases remained unmatched. The CDR3 runs 15 residues. The germline V gene encodes CDR1 SGHRS and CDR2 YFSETQ. CDR3 nucleotide sequence: TGCGCCAGCAGCAGCGGACAGGCGATTAATTCACCCCTCCACTTT. Translation gives CASSSGQAINSPLHF. Full variable domain (missing parts from reference TRBV5-1 and TRBJ1-6): KAGVTQTPRYLIKTRGQQVTLSCSPISGHRSVSWYQQTPGQGLQFLFEYFSETQRNKGNFPGRFSGRQFSNSRSEMNVSTLELGDSALYLCASSSGQAINSPLHFGNGTRLTVT.

The CDR3 region has the DNA TGTGCCAGCAGTTTACTCGGGGCCCATCAGAGCTCCTACGAGCAGTACTTC. This gives the protein CASSLLGAHQSSYEQYF. The rearrangement joins TRBV28 to TRBJ2-7; D is perhaps TRBD1 or TRBD2 (5 bases each). There are 17 residues in the CDR3. Germline V CDR1 and CDR2: MDHEN, SYDVKM. The V end lost 2 bases, the J end lost 0 bases, and 17 bases lay between the germline ends.

V and J are TRBV3-1 (or the pseudogene TRBV3-2) and TRBJ2-1; perhaps TRBD1 as D (6 bases). V was trimmed by 0 bases and J by 8 bases, leaving 14 bases between them. The CDR3 length is 15 residues. The germline V gene has CDR1 LGHDT and CDR2 YNNKEL (reference sequence). CDR3 sequence (DNA): TGTGCCAGCAGCCAAGAAGGAGACAGGATCGATGAGCAGTTCTTC. Its protein product is CASSQEGDRIDEQFF.

The rearrangement links TRBV3-1 (or the pseudogene TRBV3-2) to TRBJ1-2; possibly TRBD1 for D (5 bases). V lost 4 bases and J 4 bases, leaving 10 bases between the germline ends. Looked up from germline, CDR1 is LGHDT and CDR2 is YNNKEL (reference sequence). This CDR3 has 13 amino acids. CDR3 bases: TGTGCCAGCAGCCCGGCAGGGATCTATGGCTACACCTTC. It encodes CASSPAGIYGYTF.

The rearrangement links TRBV20-1 to TRBJ1-2; the D is unclear. The CDR3 has 11 residues. Trimming took 5 bases from V and 1 from J, leaving 5 bases between them. Germline loops: CDR1 DFQATT, CDR2 SNEGSKA (reference sequence). The CDR3 here is CSAAFNYGYTF. As DNA, the CDR3 is TGCAGTGCTGCCTTTAACTATGGCTACACCTTC.

The chain links TRBV6-5 to TRBJ2-1; D ambiguous. This CDR3 is 13 amino acids long. Trimming shortened V by 8 bases and J by 7 bases, and 15 bases separated the two germline ends. Germline V gene lookup returns CDR1 MNHEY and CDR2 SVGAGI. The CDR3 DNA reads TGTGCCAGCCATTACTACCGCTCAAATGAGCAGTTCTTC. It encodes CASHYYRSNEQFF.

The rearrangement joins TRBV12-3 or TRBV12-4 to TRBJ2-2; D gene unclear. The CDR3 loop spans 13 amino acids. Trimming shortened V by 7 bases and J by 7 bases, and 13 bases separated the two germline ends. This CDR3 is CASTILPGGELFF. CDR3 coding DNA: TGTGCCAGCACCATACTTCCCGGCGGGGAGCTGTTTTTT.

This chain joins TRBV6-5 and TRBJ1-5; D is uncertain. The CDR3 covers 13 residues. V was trimmed by 0 bases and J by 11 bases, leaving 11 bases between them. Germline CDR1 reads MNHEY; CDR2 reads SVGAGI. CDR3 DNA: TGTGCCAGCAGTTACTCAACTGGGTGGGCCCAGCATTTT. Protein sequence: CASSYSTGWAQHF.

The chain joins TRBV2 to TRBJ2-2; unclear D gene. CDR3 length: 11 amino acids. The germline gives CDR1 SNHLY, CDR2 FYNNEI. Deletions cut 1 base from V and 8 bases from J, with 2 bases between. The CDR3 DNA follows: TGTGCCAGCAGTGAAGGAGGGGAGCTGTTTTTT. Translation: CASSEGGELFF.

The sample holds one count of this clone. The rearrangement links TRBV9 to TRBJ2-1; 7 nucleotides align to TRBD1. CDR1 and CDR2 (germline): SGDLS, YYNGEE. V shed 3 bases and J 0 bases; nucleotides not matched to a gene: 6. The CDR3 has 16 residues. This CDR3 is CASSEGPGGSYNEQFF. As DNA, the CDR3 is TGTGCCAGCAGCGAGGGGCCAGGGGGCTCCTACAATGAGCAGTTCTTC.

V and J are TRBV9 and TRBJ1-6, with a possible D match to TRBD1 (5 bases). Germline-derived CDR1 and CDR2 are SGDLS and YYNGEE. The CDR3 is 15 amino acids. The V end lost 4 bases, the J end lost 7 bases, and 15 bases lay between the germline ends. CDR3 in amino acids: CASSKGTAPNSPLHF. CDR3 DNA: TGTGCCAGCAGCAAGGGGACGGCTCCCAATTCACCCCTCCACTTT.

The chain joins TRBV5-4 to TRBJ1-1, with D possibly TRBD1 on 5 matching bases. V shed 6 bases and J shed 0 bases, with 12 bases lying between them. Germline V gene data show CDR1 as SGHNT and CDR2 as YYREEE (reference sequence). The CDR3 is 14 residues long. In DNA form, the CDR3 reads TGTGCCAGCATGCGCTCGGGGGTGAACACTGAAGCTTTCTTT. Protein sequence: CASMRSGVNTEAFF.

V usage is TRBV2 and J usage is TRBJ2-7, with D tentatively TRBD1 or TRBD2 (6 bases each). The CDR3 runs to 16 residues. Germline V gives CDR1 SNHLY, CDR2 FYNNEI. Trimming shortened V by 3 bases and J by 0 bases, and 15 bases separated the two germline ends. CDR3 loop: CASSEGGFSTSYEQYV. In nucleotides, the CDR3 is TGTGCCAGCAGTGAGGGGGGCTTCTCGACCTCCTACGAGCAGTACGTC.

V and J are TRBV12-3 or TRBV12-4 and TRBJ1-3; D gene uncertain. V dropped 6 bases and J dropped 0 bases, with 6 bases sitting between them. The CDR3 is made up of 13 amino acids. CDR3 nucleotide sequence: TGTGCCAGCAGCGAGTTCTCTGGAAACACCATATATTTT. It specifies CASSEFSGNTIYF.